A selection of T cell receptor beta chains follows, all from one sample in a study of blood T cell repertoires in COVID-19. Here immunoSEQ multiplex PCR was the method, and the copy in TCRdb shows in-frame clones only, minus some. Of roughly 100,000 clones in the sample, 70% to 90% are singletons; the top ten hold 3.5%. Sequenced sample: peripheral blood. Receptor source: a human donor in a cohort sampled during active COVID-19. The CDR3 runs from the conserved cysteine through the conserved F or W. Fields, in order: D gene, CDR3 length, clone size, J gene, V gene, CDR3 DNA, CDR3 protein. The D gene is left open where the match is weak. The listing skips clone size in some rows; elsewhere it reads once, few, many or a size class.

>TRBD2|15|once|TRBJ2-3|TRBV7-3
TGTGCCAGCAGCTTAACCTGGGCGGGGGCAGATACGCAGTATTTT
CASSLTWAGADTQYF
>TRBD2|14|-|TRBJ2-7|TRBV10-3
TGTGCCATCAGTGATAGAGGGACTAACTACGAGCAGTACTTC
CAISDRGTNYEQYF
>-|13|-|TRBJ1-1|TRBV7-8
TGTGCCCAGGAGGGCAGGGAGAACACTGAAGCTTTCTTT
CAQEGRENTEAFF
>TRBD1|16|-|TRBJ2-5|TRBV5-4
TGTGCCAGCACCCGAGCCCCCCAGGGGGACGGGGAGACCCAGTACTTC
CASTRAPQGDGETQYF
>-|16|-|TRBJ1-6|TRBV19
TGTGCCAGTAGTGTGACAGTCCGCTCCTATAATTCACCCCTCCACTTT
CASSVTVRSYNSPLHF
>TRBD1|16|-|TRBJ2-2|TRBV7-9
TGTGCCAGCAGCTTAACCACAGGGGGCGCGACCGGGGAGCTGTTTTTT
CASSLTTGGATGELFF
>-|14|-|TRBJ1-1|TRBV5-5
TGTGCCAGCAGCTCCTCGGAGGCCAACACTGAAGCTTTCTTT
CASSSSEANTEAFF
>-|13|-|TRBJ2-1|TRBV5-5
TGTGCCAGCAGTTCCGGTCCAACCAATGAGCAGTTCTTC
CASSSGPTNEQFF
>TRBD2|16|once|TRBJ2-7|TRBV28
TGTGCCAGCAGGACGCGGGGAGCTAGCGGGAGTTCCGAGCAGTACTTC
CASRTRGASGSSEQYF
>-|14|-|TRBJ2-7|TRBV5-4
TGTGCCAGCAGCTTTTTGGCCGACAGCTACGAGCAGTACTTC
CASSFLADSYEQYF
>TRBD1|15|medium-sized|TRBJ1-5|TRBV3-1/TRBV3-2
TGTGCCAGCAGCCCAGGCCAGGCCAGGGGGCAGCCCCAGCATTTT
CASSPGQARGQPQHF
>-|16|-|TRBJ1-1|TRBV9
TGTGCCAGCAGCGTAGGTCCAGGGGAGGGGGTCACTGAAGCTTTCTTT
CASSVGPGEGVTEAFF
>TRBD2|15|-|TRBJ2-7|TRBV3-1/TRBV3-2
TGTGCCAGCAGCCATGGGACTAGCGGGAGGGTCGAGCAGTACTTC
CASSHGTSGRVEQYF
>-|14|-|TRBJ2-7|TRBV28
TGTGCCATACAAGATAGCCGTAGCTCCTACGAGCAGTACTTC
CAIQDSRSSYEQYF
>TRBD2|12|-|TRBJ2-1|TRBV12-3/TRBV12-4
TGTGCCAGCAGTCTCATAGCGGGGGAGCAGTTCTTC
CASSLIAGEQFF
>TRBD1|14|once|TRBJ1-2|TRBV18
TGTGCCAGCTCGTACGACAGGGTTGACTATGGCTACACCTTC
CASSYDRVDYGYTF
>-|15|few|TRBJ1-1|TRBV11-2
TGTGCCAGCAGCTCCTCCCGCACAGGGAACACTGAAGCTTTCTTT
CASSSSRTGNTEAFF
>-|15|-|TRBJ2-1|TRBV7-2
TGTGCCAGCAGCTTAACTCGAACGGGGTACAATGAGCAGTTCTTC
CASSLTRTGYNEQFF
>TRBD2|16|-|TRBJ2-2|TRBV6-4
TGTGCCAGCAGTCCTTCTAGCGGGAGTTACACCGGGGAGCTGTTTTTT
CASSPSSGSYTGELFF
>TRBD2|15|-|TRBJ2-7|TRBV7-2
TGTGCCAGCAGCTTTAGTACTAGCGGGAGTCACGAGCAGTACTTC
CASSFSTSGSHEQYF
>-|16|-|TRBJ2-3|TRBV13
TGTGCCAGCAGCTTAGATCAGGGGGGTTTGGCCGATACGCAGTATTTT
CASSLDQGGLADTQYF
>-|13|-|TRBJ2-3|TRBV5-1
TGCGCCAGCAGCTTGGGGGGGCCAGATACGCAGTATTTT
CASSLGGPDTQYF
>TRBD1|13|-|TRBJ1-2|TRBV6-5
TGTGCCAGCACCCGGACAGGTGTCTATGGCTACACCTTC
CASTRTGVYGYTF
>TRBD2|15|-|TRBJ2-2|TRBV6-5
TGTGCCAGCAGCCGGACTAGCGCGAACACCGGGGAGCTGTTTTTT
CASSRTSANTGELFF
>-|12|-|TRBJ1-5|TRBV5-8
TGTGCCAGCAGCTTCTTTAATCCGCCCCAGCATTTT
CASSFFNPPQHF
>TRBD2|14|-|TRBJ2-7|TRBV11-3
TGTGCCAGCAGCTTAACTAGCGGGAGTTACGAGCAGTACTTC
CASSLTSGSYEQYF
>-|14|-|TRBJ1-2|TRBV19
TGTGCCAGCGGCCGGACACGAGCTAACTATGGCTACACCTTC
CASGRTRANYGYTF
>TRBD1|15|-|TRBJ1-3|TRBV19
TGTGCCAGTAGCCCGACAGGGAACGCTGGAAACACCATATATTTT
CASSPTGNAGNTIYF
>-|16|-|TRBJ2-6|TRBV24-1
TGTGCCACCAGTGATCCACAGAGCTCTGGGGCCAACGTCCTGACTTTC
CATSDPQSSGANVLTF
>TRBD1|15|once|TRBJ1-6|TRBV2
TGTGCCAGCAGAGCCGGGACAGGGGATAATTCACCCCTCCACTTT
CASRAGTGDNSPLHF
>TRBD1|15|-|TRBJ2-1|TRBV12-5
TGTGCTAGTGGTTTGGACAGCTACAGGGGTGACGGGCAGTTCTTC
CASGLDSYRGDGQFF
>TRBD1|19|few|TRBJ1-6|TRBV4-2
TGTGCCAGCAGCCAAGAAGCCCTGGCAGGGGGTATCTATAATTCACCCCTCCACTTT
CASSQEALAGGIYNSPLHF
>-|11|-|TRBJ2-1|TRBV4-1
TGCGCCAGCAGCCTTGATAGTGAGCAGTTCTTC
CASSLDSEQFF
>-|13|-|TRBJ2-1|TRBV9
TGTGCCAGCAGCGTACACCTAGGAAATGAGCAGTTCTTC
CASSVHLGNEQFF
>-|14|-|TRBJ2-7|TRBV6-7
TGTGCCAGCAGTGTCCGGACAGTCTCCTACGAGCAGTACTTC
CASSVRTVSYEQYF
>-|13|-|TRBJ1-3|TRBV2
TGTGCCAGCGTACAGGACTCTGGAAACACCATATATTTT
CASVQDSGNTIYF
>TRBD1|16|-|TRBJ2-2|TRBV4-3
TGCGCCAGCAGCCCTGGGGTACAGGGGGGTACCGGGGAGCTGTTTTTT
CASSPGVQGGTGELFF
>-|11|-|TRBJ1-1|TRBV6-5
TGTGCCAGCGTTGACAGTGACTTGGCTTTCTTT
CASVDSDLAFF
>-|11|many|TRBJ2-5|TRBV7-8
TGTGCCAGCAGCTTAGGCGGGATTCCGCACTTC
CASSLGGIPHF
>-|15|once|TRBJ1-2|TRBV7-2
TGTGCCAGCAGCTTAGATCACCGACAGAACTATGGCTACACCTTC
CASSLDHRQNYGYTF
>-|17|-|TRBJ2-2|TRBV14
TGTGCCAGCAGCCCGCGAAAAATCCAGGGTAAACCCGGGGAGCTGTTTTTT
CASSPRKIQGKPGELFF
>TRBD2|17|-|TRBJ2-7|TRBV9
TGTGCCAGCAGCGTAGGGACTAGCGGGCATGGGCCCTACGAGCAGTACTTC
CASSVGTSGHGPYEQYF
>-|12|-|TRBJ2-3|TRBV5-1
TGCGCCAGCAGTTCCTACACAGATACGCAGTATTTT
CASSSYTDTQYF
>TRBD1|13|once|TRBJ2-3|TRBV10-3
TGTGCCACCGACTCGACAGGGCCAGATACGCAGTATTTT
CATDSTGPDTQYF
>-|16|-|TRBJ1-2|TRBV30
TGTGCCTGGTCAATGTTTGGACTCCCCCAAAACTATGGCTACACCTTC
CAWSMFGLPQNYGYTF
>TRBD2|16|few|TRBJ2-3|TRBV7-9
TGTGCCAGCAGCGGAAAACTAGCGGGGGATGTAGATACGCAGTATTTT
CASSGKLAGDVDTQYF
>TRBD1|14|-|TRBJ1-2|TRBV5-5
TGTGCCAGCAGCTCGACAGGGGAGGGGTATGGCTACACCTTC
CASSSTGEGYGYTF
>-|18|-|TRBJ1-1|TRBV18
TGTGCCAGCTCATCATTAGGGGTCCTTTCTTTTTTGAACACTGAAGCTTTCTTT
CASSSLGVLSFLNTEAFF
>TRBD1|16|once|TRBJ2-7|TRBV6-4
TGTGCCAGCAGGCTCCCCCCGGGACAGGGGACGCACGAGCAGTACTTC
CASRLPPGQGTHEQYF